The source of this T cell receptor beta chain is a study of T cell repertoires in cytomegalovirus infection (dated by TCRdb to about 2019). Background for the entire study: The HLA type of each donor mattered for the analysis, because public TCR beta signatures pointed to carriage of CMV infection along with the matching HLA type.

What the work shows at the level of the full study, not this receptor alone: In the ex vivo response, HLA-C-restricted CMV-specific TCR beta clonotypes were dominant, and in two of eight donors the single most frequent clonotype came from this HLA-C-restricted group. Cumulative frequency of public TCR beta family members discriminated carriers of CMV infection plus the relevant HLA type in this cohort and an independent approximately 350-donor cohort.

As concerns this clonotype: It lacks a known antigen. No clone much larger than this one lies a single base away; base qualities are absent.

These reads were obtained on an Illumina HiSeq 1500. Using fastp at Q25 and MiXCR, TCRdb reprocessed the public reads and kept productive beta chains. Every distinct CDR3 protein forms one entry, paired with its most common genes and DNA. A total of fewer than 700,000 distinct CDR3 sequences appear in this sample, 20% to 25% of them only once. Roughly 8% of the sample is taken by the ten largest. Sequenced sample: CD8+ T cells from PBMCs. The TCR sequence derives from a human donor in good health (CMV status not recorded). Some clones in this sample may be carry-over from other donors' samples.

The CDR3 here reads CASWVGDWSTGELFF. The sequenced DNA: TGTGCCAGTTGGGTGGGGGATTGGAGCACCGGGGAGCTGTTTTTT. The rearrangement joined TRBV19 to TRBJ2-2; the D gene may be TRBD1 or TRBD2, since each aligns over 5 bases. The junction shows trimming of 8 bases on V and 4 bases on J, plus 17 bases between the germline ends. Per the germline V gene (reference sequence), LNHDA is the CDR1 and SQIVND is the CDR2. The CDR3, from cysteine to phenylalanine, totals 15 residues. Only the CDR3 DNA is retained, 45 bases long and in frame from the first base.